This T cell receptor (beta chain) was sequenced in a study of vaccination effects on CD4 cells after COVID-19. Study at large: After the second dose, samples were taken at median day 72. Study-wide points: By a late point after vaccination, infection- and vaccine-induced clones had shrunk markedly through clonal contraction.

Using immunoSEQ multiplex PCR, the repertoire was profiled, and TCRdb retains in-frame clones only, with some absent. Among 57,000 or so clones listed, around 78% were seen once. Germline values: CDR1 MDHEN, CDR2 SYDVKM. This CDR3 region has 13 residues. The V end was cut by 4 bases, the J end by 2 bases, with 6 bases between. After expansion with viral peptide pools in the ViraFEST assay, antigen-specific CD4+ T cells were sequenced. Culture lasted about ten days before CD4+ T cell isolation. The cohort was immunized with two doses of either the BNT162b2 or mRNA-1273 vaccine. Peptides at 10 ug/ml and IL-2 at about 9.2 IU/ml were added to two million PBMC per well. The authors exchanged half the medium for IL-2 medium on days 3 and 7. Points on this clone: Its antigen is currently unknown.

The source of this sequence is a human donor who received a COVID-19 vaccine. This chain joins TRBV28 and TRBJ1-3; D unclear. The sequences come from CD4+ T cells from PBMCs cultured with HCoV-229E spike peptides, collected after COVID-19 vaccination. The CDR3 protein is CASSSSPGNTIYF. DNA for the CDR3: TGTGCCAGCAGTTCCAGTCCTGGAAACACCATATATTTT.